Below, 22 T cell receptor beta chains from the same sample are listed, as sequenced in a study of T cell responses to AZD1222 COVID-19 vaccine. Profiled with immunoSEQ multiplex PCR; TCRdb holds only in-frame clones, not every one. Among 90,000 to 120,000 clones listed, about nine tenths were seen once. Material: peripheral blood, obtained 28 days after the second AZD1222 dose. The origin of the receptors is an adult who received the AZD1222 COVID-19 vaccine.

The genes are TRBV3-1 (or the pseudogene TRBV3-2) and TRBJ2-5, with TRBD1 identical over 10 bases. Germline assignment: CDR1 LGHDT and CDR2 YNNKEL (reference sequence). V trimming: 7 bases; J trimming: 4 bases; junction bases outside the gene matches: 6. The CDR3 loop spans 14 amino acids. As DNA, the CDR3 is TGTGCCAGCAACGACAGGGGGCTTTTAGAGACCCAGTACTTC. As protein: CASNDRGLLETQYF.

The V and J genes are TRBV18 and TRBJ1-2; 12 bases line up with TRBD1. V was clipped by 3 bases and J by 8 bases; unmatched bases: 7. Germline V lookup: CDR1 KGHSH, CDR2 LQKENI. The length of the CDR3 is 15 residues. CDR3 coding DNA: TGTGCCAGCTCACCGTCGGGACAGGGGGCGTGGGGCTACACCTTC. The encoded protein is CASSPSGQGAWGYTF. Variable domain in full (rest from reference TRBV18 and TRBJ1-2): NAGVMQNPRHLVRRRGQEARLRCSPMKGHSHVYWYRQLPEEGLKFMVYLQKENIIDESGMPKERFSAEFPKEGPSILRIQQVVRGDSAAYFCASSPSGQGAWGYTFGSGTRLTVV.

This chain uses TRBV19 with TRBJ2-2; D is tentatively TRBD1 or TRBD2 (5 bases each). This CDR3 region has 16 residues. V dropped 3 bases and J dropped 0 bases, with 11 bases sitting between them. Germline assignment: CDR1 LNHDA and CDR2 SQIVND (reference sequence). The CDR3 nucleotides read TGTGCCAGTAGTATGGGGGTTGGCCCGAACACCGGGGAGCTGTTTTTT. Its protein product is CASSMGVGPNTGELFF.

V is TRBV19 and J is TRBJ1-1; D call uncertain. V lost 2 bases, J lost 1 base, and 11 bases lay in between. Germline CDR1 reads LNHDA; CDR2 reads SQIVND (reference sequence). The CDR3 is made up of 15 amino acids. The CDR3 here is CASSISTRRNTEAFF. CDR3 nucleotides: TGTGCCAGTAGTATATCCACGCGGCGGAACACTGAAGCTTTCTTT. The variable domain in full, with the rest retrieved from reference TRBV19 and TRBJ1-1, is DGGITQSPKYLFRKEGQNVTLSCEQNLNHDAMYWYRQDPGQGLRLIYYSQIVNDFQKGDIAEGYSVSREKKESFPLTVTSAQKNPTAFYLCASSISTRRNTEAFFGQGTRLTVV.

V gene TRBV6-2 or TRBV6-3 combines with J gene TRBJ2-5, with TRBD2 as a possible D gene (5 bases). Germline loops: CDR1 MNHEY, CDR2 SVGEGT. This CDR3 has 13 amino acids. The V end lost 6 bases, the J end lost 4 bases, and 12 bases lay between the germline ends. CDR3 amino acids: CASSLGLPETQYF. The CDR3, as DNA: TGTGCCAGCAGCCTCGGACTTCCAGAGACCCAGTACTTC.

The chain carries TRBV15 and TRBJ1-2; TRBD1 matches 7 bases. Germline lookup yields CDR1 LNHNV and CDR2 YYDKDF (reference sequence). This CDR3 region has 14 residues. V gave up 3 bases and J gave up 4 bases; unmatched junction bases: 5. This CDR3 reads CATSSTGESYGYTF. DNA of the CDR3: TGTGCCACCAGCAGTACAGGGGAGAGCTATGGCTACACCTTC.

On this clone itself: One junction end disagrees with the germline gene, perhaps due to a read error. The chain couples TRBV19 to TRBJ2-7; D possibly corresponds to TRBD2 (5 bases). The germline CDR1 and CDR2 sequences are LNHDA and SQIVND (reference sequence). This CDR3 region has 11 residues. DNA for the CDR3: TGTGCCAGCAGTACGGGGAACGAGCAGTACTTC. Translation: CASSTGNEQYF.

The chain couples TRBV7-2 to TRBJ2-7; tentative D call: TRBD2 (6 bases). Germline V lookup: CDR1 SGHTA, CDR2 FQGNSA. This CDR3 has 13 amino acids. V was clipped by 2 bases and J by 2 bases, with 7 bases between them. CDR3 DNA: TGTGCCAGCAGCTTACCGGGAGCCTACGAGCAGTACTTC. As protein: CASSLPGAYEQYF.

The rearrangement uses TRBV7-2 and TRBJ1-4; D perhaps matches TRBD1 (6 bases). The CDR3 consists of 14 residues. V was trimmed by 4 bases and J by 11 bases, leaving 17 bases between them. The germline gives CDR1 SGHTA, CDR2 FQGNSA. The CDR3 DNA is TGTGCCAGCAGCTCAGGGGAACCAAGGGGTAAACTGTTTTTT. Its translation is CASSSGEPRGKLFF.

The chain uses TRBV7-3 and TRBJ2-7; D could derive from TRBD1 or TRBD2 (7 bases each). V was cut by 5 bases and J by 1 base, with 15 bases left in between. The CDR3 has 15 residues. CDR1 SGHTA and CDR2 FQGTGA come from the germline V gene. In nucleotides, the CDR3 is TGTGCCAGCAGCCCTAGGGAGGGGGCTTCCTACGAGCAGTACTTC. This gives the protein CASSPREGASYEQYF.

V usage is TRBV6-5 and J usage is TRBJ1-5, with D maybe TRBD1 (5 bases). This CDR3 is 13 amino acids long. The V gene lost 8 bases and the J gene lost 5 bases, with 13 bases spanning the gap. From germline, CDR1 is MNHEY and CDR2 SVGAGI. The CDR3 sequence is CASRRGEYQPQHF. For the CDR3, the DNA is TGTGCCAGCCGGAGAGGGGAATATCAGCCCCAGCATTTT.

V is TRBV6-5 and J is TRBJ1-1; D is undetermined. The germline V and J ends were trimmed by 2 bases and 0 bases, with 10 bases remaining between them. Per germline, CDR1 MNHEY and CDR2 SVGAGI. This CDR3 contains 15 residues. The CDR3 is CASSYLPELNTEAFF. The CDR3 DNA follows: TGTGCCAGCAGTTACCTCCCGGAACTGAACACTGAAGCTTTCTTT.

The J gene is TRBJ1-3, the V gene TRBV4-1, with 7 bases fitting TRBD1. The CDR3 is 19 residues long. With 3 bases clipped from V and 0 bases from J, the junction kept 14 bases outside the gene matches. Germline loops: CDR1 MGHRA, CDR2 YSYEKL. Here the CDR3 reads CASSQRTSRTGNSGNTIYF. Here the CDR3 DNA reads TGCGCCAGCAGCCAGCGAACTTCACGGACAGGCAACTCTGGAAACACCATATATTTT.

The chain is built from TRBV3-1 (or the pseudogene TRBV3-2) and TRBJ1-3, with D hard to call. The CDR3 runs to 15 residues. The germline V gene encodes CDR1 LGHDT and CDR2 YNNKEL (reference sequence). V dropped 6 bases and J dropped 0 bases, with 12 bases sitting between them. CDR3 coding DNA: TGTGCCAGCAGTCTCGGACGGTCCTCTGGAAACACCATATATTTT. Its protein product is CASSLGRSSGNTIYF.

In its sample, this clone is medium-sized. The chain uses TRBV5-5 and TRBJ2-7; the D is unclear. Germline V gene lookup returns CDR1 SGHKS and CDR2 YYEKEE (reference sequence). V was cut by 3 bases and J by 3 bases, with 16 bases left in between. This CDR3 is 15 amino acids long. The DNA for the CDR3 is TGTGCCAGCAGCTACCGGGCCGTCGCAATCTACGAGCAGTACTTC. Encoded protein: CASSYRAVAIYEQYF.

The chain links TRBV15 to TRBJ1-3, with unresolved D. V dropped 1 base and J dropped 0 bases, with 7 bases sitting between them. CDR1 is LNHNV and CDR2 is YYDKDF in the germline V gene (reference sequence). The length of the CDR3 is 15 residues. CDR3 DNA: TGTGCCACCAGCAGAGGTGCAGGCTCTGGAAACACCATATATTTT. Protein sequence: CATSRGAGSGNTIYF.

This chain joins TRBV5-1 and TRBJ2-6; weak D call: TRBD1 (6 bases). This CDR3 region has 17 residues. Germline assignment: CDR1 SGHRS and CDR2 YFSETQ. Trimming took off 0 bases at V and 0 bases at J, with 10 bases between the two ends. The DNA for the CDR3 is TGCGCCAGCAGCTTGGCAGGGGCTAACTCTGGGGCCAACGTCCTGACTTTC. It encodes CASSLAGANSGANVLTF.

The chain carries TRBV30 and TRBJ2-5; 8 bases map to TRBD1. The CDR3 runs 13 residues. With 6 bases clipped from V and 6 bases from J, the junction kept 9 bases outside the gene matches. Germline V gene sequence: CDR1 GTSNPN, CDR2 SVGIG (reference sequence). This CDR3 reads CACRQGSAKTQYF. CDR3 sequence (DNA): TGTGCCTGCCGACAGGGGAGCGCGAAGACCCAGTACTTC.

V gene TRBV4-2 combines with J gene TRBJ1-4; the D is unclear. CDR3 size: 15 residues. CDR1 and CDR2 from the germline V gene are LGHNA and YNFKEQ. Trimming cost V 7 bases and J 2 bases, with 14 bases left between them. The DNA of the CDR3 is TGTGCCAGCATAGGCAGCCAAAATACTAATGAAAAACTGTTTTTT. Its protein is CASIGSQNTNEKLFF.

The chain couples TRBV7-2 to TRBJ2-7; D gene ambiguous. The germline V and J ends were trimmed by 4 bases and 5 bases, with 18 bases remaining between them. The CDR3 totals 15 residues. The germline V gene has CDR1 SGHTA and CDR2 FQGNSA. Here the CDR3 reads CASSSPPGPTHEQYF. As DNA, the CDR3 is TGTGCCAGCAGCTCACCCCCGGGCCCGACCCACGAGCAGTACTTC.

The rearrangement uses TRBV5-4 and TRBJ1-2; unclear D gene. CDR3 length: 15 amino acids. Per the germline V gene, CDR1 is SGHNT and CDR2 is YYREEE (reference sequence). Trimming cost V 4 bases and J 8 bases, with 21 bases left between them. The CDR3 region is CASSPPSITGGGYTF. The CDR3 DNA follows: TGTGCCAGCAGCCCCCCTAGTATAACGGGTGGAGGCTACACCTTC.

V gene TRBV19 combines with J gene TRBJ1-6; TRBD1 aligns across 9 bases. The V and J ends lost 0 bases and 6 bases, in that order; junction bases with no gene match: 6. CDR1 LNHDA and CDR2 SQIVND come from the germline V gene (reference sequence). The CDR3 runs 17 residues. The CDR3 loop reads CASSIDLGQGINSPLHF. In DNA, the CDR3 is TGTGCCAGTAGTATAGACCTCGGACAGGGGATTAATTCACCCCTCCACTTT.